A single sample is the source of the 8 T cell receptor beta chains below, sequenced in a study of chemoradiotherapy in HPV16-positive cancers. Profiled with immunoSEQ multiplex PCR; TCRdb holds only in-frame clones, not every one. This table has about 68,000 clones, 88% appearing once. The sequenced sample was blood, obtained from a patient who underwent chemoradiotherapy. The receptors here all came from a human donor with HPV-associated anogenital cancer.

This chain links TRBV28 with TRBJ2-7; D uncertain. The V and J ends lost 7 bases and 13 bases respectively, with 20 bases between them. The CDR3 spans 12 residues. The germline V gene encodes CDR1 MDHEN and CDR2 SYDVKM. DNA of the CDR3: TGTGCCAGCAACCGAAAATTTCTCGGGTCCTACTTC. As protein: CASNRKFLGSYF.

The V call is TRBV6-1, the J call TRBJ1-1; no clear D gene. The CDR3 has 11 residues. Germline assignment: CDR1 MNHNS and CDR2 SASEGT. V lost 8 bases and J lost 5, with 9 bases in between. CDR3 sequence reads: CASAARTEAFF. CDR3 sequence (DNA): TGTGCCAGCGCCGCTAGGACTGAAGCTTTCTTT.

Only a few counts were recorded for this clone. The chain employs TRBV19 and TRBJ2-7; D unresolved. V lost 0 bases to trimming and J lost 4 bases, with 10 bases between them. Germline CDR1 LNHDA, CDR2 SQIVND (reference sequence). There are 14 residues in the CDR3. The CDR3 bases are TGTGCCAGTAGTATAGATCCCTGGAGTTACGAGCAGTACTTC. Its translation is CASSIDPWSYEQYF. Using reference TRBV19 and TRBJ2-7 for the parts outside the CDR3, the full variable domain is DGGITQSPKYLFRKEGQNVTLSCEQNLNHDAMYWYRQDPGQGLRLIYYSQIVNDFQKGDIAEGYSVSREKKESFPLTVTSAQKNPTAFYLCASSIDPWSYEQYFGPGTRLTVT.

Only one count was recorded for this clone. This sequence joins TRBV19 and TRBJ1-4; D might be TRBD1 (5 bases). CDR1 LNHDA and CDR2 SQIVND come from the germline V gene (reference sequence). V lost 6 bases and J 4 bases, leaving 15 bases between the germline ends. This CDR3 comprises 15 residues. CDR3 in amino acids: CASRPPGLINEKLFF. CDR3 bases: TGTGCCAGTAGACCGCCGGGACTGATTAATGAAAAACTGTTTTTT.

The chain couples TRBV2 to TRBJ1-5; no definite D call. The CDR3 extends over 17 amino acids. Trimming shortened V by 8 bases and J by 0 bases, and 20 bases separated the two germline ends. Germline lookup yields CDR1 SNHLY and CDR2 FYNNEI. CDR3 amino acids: CASLVGKTSYSNQPQHF. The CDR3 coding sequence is TGTGCCAGCCTTGTAGGGAAGACGAGCTATAGCAATCAGCCCCAGCATTTT.

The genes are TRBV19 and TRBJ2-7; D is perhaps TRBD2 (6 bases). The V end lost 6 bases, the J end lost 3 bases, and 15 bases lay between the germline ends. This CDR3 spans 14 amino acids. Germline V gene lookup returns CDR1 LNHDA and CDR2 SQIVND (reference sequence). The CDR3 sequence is CASSRPGLIYEQYF. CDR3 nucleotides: TGTGCCAGTAGCCGACCGGGACTTATCTACGAGCAGTACTTC.

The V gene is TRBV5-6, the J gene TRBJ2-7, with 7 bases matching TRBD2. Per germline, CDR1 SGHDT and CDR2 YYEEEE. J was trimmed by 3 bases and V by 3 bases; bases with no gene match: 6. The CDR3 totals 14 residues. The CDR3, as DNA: TGTGCCAGCAGCTGGGGGGGAGTAATCTACGAGCAGTACTTC. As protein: CASSWGGVIYEQYF.

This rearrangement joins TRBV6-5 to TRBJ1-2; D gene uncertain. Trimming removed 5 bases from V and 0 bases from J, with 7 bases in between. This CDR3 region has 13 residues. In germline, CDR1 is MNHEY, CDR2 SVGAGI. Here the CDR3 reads CASSRTTNYGYTF. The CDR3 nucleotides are TGTGCCAGCAGTCGAACTACTAACTATGGCTACACCTTC.